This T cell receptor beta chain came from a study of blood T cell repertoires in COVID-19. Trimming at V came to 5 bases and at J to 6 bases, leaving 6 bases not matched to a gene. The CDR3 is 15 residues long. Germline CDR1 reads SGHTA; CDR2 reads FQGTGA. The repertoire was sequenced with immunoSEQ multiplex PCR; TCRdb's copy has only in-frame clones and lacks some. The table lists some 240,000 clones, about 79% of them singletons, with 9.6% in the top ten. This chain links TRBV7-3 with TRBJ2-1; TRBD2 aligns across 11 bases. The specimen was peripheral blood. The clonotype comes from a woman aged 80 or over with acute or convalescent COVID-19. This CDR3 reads CASSPEGLAVNEQFF. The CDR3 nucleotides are TGTGCCAGCAGCCCAGAGGGACTAGCGGTCAATGAGCAGTTCTTC.